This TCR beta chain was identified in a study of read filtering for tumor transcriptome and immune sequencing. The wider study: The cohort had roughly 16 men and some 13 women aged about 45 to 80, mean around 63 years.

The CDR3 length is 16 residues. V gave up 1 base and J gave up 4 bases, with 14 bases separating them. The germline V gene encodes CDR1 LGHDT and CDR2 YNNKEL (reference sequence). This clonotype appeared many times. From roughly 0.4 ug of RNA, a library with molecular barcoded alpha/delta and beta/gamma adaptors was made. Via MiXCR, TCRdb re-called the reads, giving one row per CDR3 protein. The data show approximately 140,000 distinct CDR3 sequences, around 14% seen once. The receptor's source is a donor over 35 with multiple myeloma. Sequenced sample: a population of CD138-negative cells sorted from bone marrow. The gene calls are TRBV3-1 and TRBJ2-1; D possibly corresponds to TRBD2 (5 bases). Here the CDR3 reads CASSQARRRPYNEQFF. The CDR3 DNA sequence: TGTGCCAGCAGCCAAGCGAGGCGGAGGCCATACAATGAGCAGTTCTTC.